These T cell receptor beta chains were read from a single sample in a study of T cells in localized non-small cell lung cancer. Libraries were prepared by immunoSEQ multiplex PCR; TCRdb keeps only in-frame clonotypes and omits some of them. The sample has tens of thousands of clones, around 82% seen once. Source: peripheral blood, taken before any cancer treatment. The receptor source for this set is a female donor aged 60 or older with stage I lung adenocarcinoma. CDR3s include the opening cysteine and the closing phenylalanine or tryptophan. The D gene is left open where the match is weak. Size values are once, few and many counts, or a class for expanded clones, and some rows have none.

D: TRBD1; V: TRBV28; size: -; J: TRBJ1-2; DNA: TGTGCCAGCAGCTCCCCCGGGACAGCCTACCTCTATGGCTACACCTTC; CDR3: CASSSPGTAYLYGYTF
D: TRBD2; V: TRBV5-1; size: -; J: TRBJ2-1; DNA: TGCGCCAGCCGCTGGACTAGCGGAGGGATGTACAATGAGCAGTTCTTC; CDR3: CASRWTSGGMYNEQFF
D: -; V: TRBV4-3; size: -; J: TRBJ2-4; DNA: TGCGCCAGCAGCCCACCCGCGGGGCGCCTCCCCACGAAAAACATTCAGTACTTC; CDR3: CASSPPAGRLPTKNIQYF
D: TRBD2; V: TRBV27; size: -; J: TRBJ2-4; DNA: TGTGCCAGCAGTCTAAGGACTAGCGGGATGCTTCACTTC; CDR3: CASSLRTSGMLHF
D: -; V: TRBV6-1; size: -; J: TRBJ2-1; DNA: TGTGCCAGCAGTGAAGCGTTTGGCAATGAGCAGTTCTTC; CDR3: CASSEAFGNEQFF
D: TRBD1; V: TRBV5-4; size: -; J: TRBJ2-3; DNA: TGTGCCAGCAGCCCCCCAGGACAGGCCGCACGGGATACGCAGTATTTT; CDR3: CASSPPGQAARDTQYF
D: -; V: TRBV5-4; size: -; J: TRBJ2-3; DNA: TGTGCCAGCAGCTTGGTTACGGGAAGGACAGATACGCAGTATTTT; CDR3: CASSLVTGRTDTQYF
D: -; V: TRBV11-1; size: -; J: TRBJ2-7; DNA: TGTGCCAGCAGCTCAAGAGGTCGGGCCGGCCCCAAGCAGTACTTC; CDR3: CASSSRGRAGPKQYF
D: -; V: TRBV7-2; size: few; J: TRBJ1-3; DNA: TGTGCCAGCAGCTTCGGAAACACCATATATTTT; CDR3: CASSFGNTIYF
D: TRBD2; V: TRBV28; size: -; J: TRBJ2-1; DNA: TGTGCCAGCAGTTCCGGACTAGCGGGGTTCTTCTTC; CDR3: CASSSGLAGFFF
D: -; V: TRBV2; size: -; J: TRBJ1-2; DNA: TGTGCCAGCAAACAGGCCTCCTATGGCTACACCTTC; CDR3: CASKQASYGYTF
D: TRBD1; V: TRBV7-8; size: -; J: TRBJ2-6; DNA: TGTGCCAGCAGCTCCCCAGGGGGTCGGTCTGGGGCCAACGTCCTGACTTTC; CDR3: CASSSPGGRSGANVLTF
D: -; V: TRBV9; size: -; J: TRBJ1-3; DNA: TGTGCCAGCAGCGTAGGGGGCACCAACTCTGGAAACACCATATATTTT; CDR3: CASSVGGTNSGNTIYF
D: -; V: TRBV30; size: -; J: TRBJ1-4; DNA: TGTGCCTGGAGTGTATTCCAGCCTGCAACTAATGAAAAACTGTTTTTT; CDR3: CAWSVFQPATNEKLFF
D: -; V: TRBV5-1; size: -; J: TRBJ2-7; DNA: TGCGCCAGCAGCTTTCCTAGGCCGAACGAGCAGTACTTC; CDR3: CASSFPRPNEQYF
D: -; V: TRBV5-4; size: -; J: TRBJ1-1; DNA: TGTGCCAGCAGCCCGGGAGGGGGACCCATATCAGAAGCTTTCTTT; CDR3: CASSPGGGPISEAFF
D: TRBD2; V: TRBV9; size: once; J: TRBJ2-3; DNA: TGTGCCAGCAGCGTAGACCCAGCGGGAAGGGGAGATACGCAGTATTTT; CDR3: CASSVDPAGRGDTQYF
D: TRBD1; V: TRBV5-1; size: -; J: TRBJ1-4; DNA: TGCGCCAGCAGCTCTACAATCAGGGGGCCAACTAACTTTAATGAAAAACTGTTTTTT; CDR3: CASSSTIRGPTNFNEKLFF
D: TRBD1; V: TRBV2; size: few; J: TRBJ2-1; DNA: TGTGCCAGCAGCCGACAGGGGTCGTGGAATGAGCAGTTCTTC; CDR3: CASSRQGSWNEQFF
D: TRBD1; V: TRBV30; size: few; J: TRBJ1-1; DNA: TGTGCCTCGGACAGGGCGGGGAACACTGAAGCTTTCTTT; CDR3: CASDRAGNTEAFF
D: -; V: TRBV6-5; size: -; J: TRBJ1-5; DNA: TGTGCCAGCAGTTATGGTGCCATGCAGCCCCAGCATTTT; CDR3: CASSYGAMQPQHF
D: TRBD2; V: TRBV30; size: -; J: TRBJ2-7; DNA: TGTGCCCGGACTAGCACCGACTACGAGCAGTACTTC; CDR3: CARTSTDYEQYF
D: TRBD1; V: TRBV19; size: medium-sized; J: TRBJ1-1; DNA: TGTGCCAGTAGTATCGACGGGACAGGGAAGAACACTGAAGCTTTCTTT; CDR3: CASSIDGTGKNTEAFF
D: -; V: TRBV4-2; size: -; J: TRBJ1-2; DNA: TGTGCCAGCAGCCAAGACAGGGGATCTGGCTACACCTTC; CDR3: CASSQDRGSGYTF
D: TRBD1; V: TRBV4-3; size: -; J: TRBJ2-5; DNA: TGCGCCAGCAGCCAAGCGGACAGGGGGCGTTTTGAGACCCAGTACTTC; CDR3: CASSQADRGRFETQYF
D: TRBD2; V: TRBV7-2; size: -; J: TRBJ2-2; DNA: TGTGCCAGCAGCTTCTCACTAGCGGGGGCTTGGGACACCGGGGAGCTGTTTTTT; CDR3: CASSFSLAGAWDTGELFF
D: -; V: TRBV7-3; size: -; J: TRBJ2-6; DNA: TGTGCCAGCAGCTTTCGGGCCAACGTCCTGACTTTC; CDR3: CASSFRANVLTF
D: TRBD1; V: TRBV4-3; size: once; J: TRBJ2-1; DNA: TGCGCCAGCAGCCAAGGAGACAGGGCCTCCTACAATGAGCAGTTCTTC; CDR3: CASSQGDRASYNEQFF
D: -; V: TRBV7-3; size: -; J: TRBJ1-1; DNA: TGTGCCAGCAGCCCATCGCGGGGGGCCTTTGGCACTGAAGCTTTCTTT; CDR3: CASSPSRGAFGTEAFF
D: TRBD1; V: TRBV6-6; size: -; J: TRBJ2-1; DNA: TGTGCCAGCAGTTACACAGGGGGCATCTACAATGAGCAGTTCTTC; CDR3: CASSYTGGIYNEQFF
D: TRBD2; V: TRBV29-1; size: -; J: TRBJ2-7; DNA: TGCAGCGCCCGAAAGGGCGGGGGGGCAGACGAGCAGTACTTC; CDR3: CSARKGGGADEQYF
D: -; V: TRBV11-1; size: few; J: TRBJ1-2; DNA: TGTGCCAGCAGGGACAGTTTTCACTATGGCTACACCTTC; CDR3: CASRDSFHYGYTF
D: TRBD1; V: TRBV28; size: -; J: TRBJ2-1; DNA: TGTGCCAGCAGACCTACAGGGGCCTCCTACAATGAGCAGTTCTTC; CDR3: CASRPTGASYNEQFF
D: -; V: TRBV7-2; size: -; J: TRBJ2-6; DNA: TGTGCCAGCAGCTTAAATTCGGGGCTAACCTCTGGGGCCAACGTCCTGACTTTC; CDR3: CASSLNSGLTSGANVLTF
D: -; V: TRBV6-1; size: -; J: TRBJ2-7; DNA: TGTGCCAGCGCGGAGAGGGGCACCTACGAGCAGTACTTC; CDR3: CASAERGTYEQYF
D: -; V: TRBV7-2; size: few; J: TRBJ2-7; DNA: TGTGCCAGCAGCCGAGGACAGGAGGGGGAGCAGTACTTC; CDR3: CASSRGQEGEQYF
D: -; V: TRBV30; size: -; J: TRBJ2-7; DNA: TGTGCCTGGAGTGATCAGCGGGACATATACTTC; CDR3: CAWSDQRDIYF
D: -; V: TRBV30; size: -; J: TRBJ2-1; DNA: TGTGCCTGGAGTGCCCCCTACAGGACCAACAATGTTGAGCAGTTCTTC; CDR3: CAWSAPYRTNNVEQFF
D: TRBD2; V: TRBV7-2; size: -; J: TRBJ2-1; DNA: TGTGCCAGCAGCCAGGAGGCTAGCGGGGTTCGAGAGCAGTTCTTC; CDR3: CASSQEASGVREQFF
D: -; V: TRBV28; size: few; J: TRBJ1-4; DNA: TGTGCCAGCAGTTTGGAAGGAGGCAATGAAAAACTGTTTTTT; CDR3: CASSLEGGNEKLFF
D: -; V: TRBV7-3; size: -; J: TRBJ2-7; DNA: TGTGCCAGCAGCCCGGACTACCGTAGGGAGCAGTACTTC; CDR3: CASSPDYRREQYF
D: -; V: TRBV6-5; size: -; J: TRBJ2-1; DNA: TGTGCCAGCAGTTACTCGCCCGGGCGCGAGCAGTTCTTC; CDR3: CASSYSPGREQFF